This T cell receptor (beta chain) is drawn from a study of T cells in Graves' hyperthyroidism and ophthalmopathy. General study findings and limits: Ophthalmopathy was separated from stable hyperthyroidism by a 13 V-J model.

Using RNA transcripts as the source, TCR beta CDR3 regions were amplified. First-round RT-PCR targeting the TCR CDR3 was performed with the HTBI primer set. MiXCR was run by TCRdb on the multiplex PCR reads, yielding one entry per CDR3 protein. Among about 300,000 distinct CDR3 sequences, roughly 14% were seen once, and the ten largest hold around 7.9%. This clonotype was counted many times. As yet, its antigen is unknown. The CDR3 has 15 amino acids. V gave up 6 bases and J gave up 6 bases; unmatched junction bases: 10. The receptor's source is a woman in her 30s with Graves' hyperthyroidism that later progressed to Graves' ophthalmopathy. V gene TRBV12-3 or TRBV12-4 combines with J gene TRBJ2-1; 8 bases line up with TRBD2. The sample taken for sequencing was blood. CDR3 nucleotides: TGTGCCAGCAGCCTCAGCGGGAGAGCGGTCAATGAGCAGTTCTTC. The encoded protein is CASSLSGRAVNEQFF.